A selection of T cell receptor beta chains follows, all from one sample in a study of cytotoxic CD8 clonotypes in ibrutinib-treated CLL. The table came from immunoSEQ multiplex PCR; TCRdb's copy has only in-frame clones and leaves some out. The repertoire holds over 130,000 clones, with 80% as singletons. The source was PBMCs, collected after 36 months of ibrutinib treatment. Receptor source: a human donor with chronic lymphocytic leukemia. The CDR3 runs from the conserved cysteine through the conserved F or W. The order of the fields is V gene, J gene, D gene, CDR3 protein. A D gene is named only where the DNA matches it firmly.

V gene: TRBV5-1
J gene: TRBJ2-2
D gene: TRBD2
CDR3 protein: CATSIGTIGTGELFF

V gene: TRBV30
J gene: TRBJ1-1
D gene: -
CDR3 protein: CAWSVRGDTEAFF

V gene: TRBV19
J gene: TRBJ2-5
D gene: -
CDR3 protein: CASSIGGLIKETQYF

V gene: TRBV6-5
J gene: TRBJ2-5
D gene: -
CDR3 protein: CATCPNFLGETQYF

V gene: TRBV5-1
J gene: TRBJ1-2
D gene: -
CDR3 protein: CASSSQGSNYGYTF

V gene: TRBV7-9
J gene: TRBJ1-2
D gene: -
CDR3 protein: CASSLAGGRSNYGYTF

V gene: TRBV6-5
J gene: TRBJ1-2
D gene: TRBD1
CDR3 protein: CASSKAGTGDGYTF

V gene: TRBV20-1
J gene: TRBJ2-1
D gene: -
CDR3 protein: CSASRQPGDLF

V gene: TRBV4-1
J gene: TRBJ2-7
D gene: TRBD2
CDR3 protein: CASRDTSGGYEQYF

V gene: TRBV15
J gene: TRBJ2-7
D gene: TRBD1
CDR3 protein: CATSREDRDRGFDEQYF

V gene: TRBV7-7
J gene: TRBJ2-7
D gene: TRBD1
CDR3 protein: CASSPRPRGSRYEQYF

V gene: TRBV6-1
J gene: TRBJ1-5
D gene: TRBD1
CDR3 protein: CASDRARDSNQPQHF

V gene: TRBV11-1
J gene: TRBJ2-3
D gene: -
CDR3 protein: CASSSGHPGTDTQYF

V gene: TRBV7-9
J gene: TRBJ1-2
D gene: -
CDR3 protein: CASSLVGILANYGYTF

V gene: TRBV7-7
J gene: TRBJ2-6
D gene: -
CDR3 protein: CASSPTPSLEASGANVLTF

V gene: TRBV7-6
J gene: TRBJ1-4
D gene: TRBD1
CDR3 protein: CASSVYRGLGEKLFF

V gene: TRBV28
J gene: TRBJ1-2
D gene: TRBD1
CDR3 protein: CASSFRQGSYYGYTF

V gene: TRBV27
J gene: TRBJ2-1
D gene: -
CDR3 protein: CASSLQGYSYNEQFF

V gene: TRBV7-2
J gene: TRBJ2-7
D gene: TRBD1
CDR3 protein: CASSAWDRGLQQYF

V gene: TRBV29-1
J gene: TRBJ2-2
D gene: TRBD1
CDR3 protein: CSVGRGQAGELFF

V gene: TRBV29-1
J gene: TRBJ2-2
D gene: TRBD1
CDR3 protein: CSAGPIPGQGFTGELFF

V gene: TRBV27
J gene: TRBJ1-5
D gene: -
CDR3 protein: CASSPMPPDSNQPQHF

V gene: TRBV2
J gene: TRBJ2-1
D gene: -
CDR3 protein: CAAGEQAYNEQFF

V gene: TRBV19
J gene: TRBJ1-1
D gene: -
CDR3 protein: CASSIDRQEFRAGEAFF

V gene: TRBV28
J gene: TRBJ2-1
D gene: -
CDR3 protein: CASSLRGVNNEQFF

V gene: TRBV19
J gene: TRBJ1-1
D gene: -
CDR3 protein: CASSWWRWDTEAFF

V gene: TRBV20-1
J gene: TRBJ2-7
D gene: -
CDR3 protein: CSAPGGEQYF

V gene: TRBV11-2
J gene: TRBJ2-7
D gene: -
CDR3 protein: CASSPGSGSPYEQYF

V gene: TRBV12-5
J gene: TRBJ2-7
D gene: TRBD1
CDR3 protein: CASGFGQGDEQYF

V gene: TRBV11-2
J gene: TRBJ1-1
D gene: TRBD1
CDR3 protein: CASSLGLSTGAPTEAFF

V gene: TRBV27
J gene: TRBJ1-1
D gene: -
CDR3 protein: CASSLSGGLGTEAFF

V gene: TRBV4-2
J gene: TRBJ2-1
D gene: TRBD2
CDR3 protein: CASSQEGLASYNEQFF

V gene: TRBV28
J gene: TRBJ2-7
D gene: TRBD2
CDR3 protein: CASTSSGGSSYEQYF

V gene: TRBV5-1
J gene: TRBJ2-7
D gene: -
CDR3 protein: CASSSYSLSYEQYF

V gene: TRBV15
J gene: TRBJ1-1
D gene: -
CDR3 protein: CATSRDRLFRQKGENTEAFF

V gene: TRBV7-3
J gene: TRBJ2-3
D gene: TRBD1
CDR3 protein: CASSPDRGTQYF

V gene: TRBV10-1
J gene: TRBJ2-2
D gene: -
CDR3 protein: CASRTNTGELFF

V gene: TRBV5-4
J gene: TRBJ1-6
D gene: -
CDR3 protein: CASSLRNSPLHF

V gene: TRBV5-1
J gene: TRBJ2-2
D gene: -
CDR3 protein: CASSLRGGELFF

V gene: TRBV6-5
J gene: TRBJ1-1
D gene: -
CDR3 protein: CASSYSNGFKAFF

V gene: TRBV25-1
J gene: TRBJ1-6
D gene: TRBD1
CDR3 protein: CASSLGTAAPLHF

V gene: TRBV6-5
J gene: TRBJ2-3
D gene: -
CDR3 protein: CASQSDTDTQYF

V gene: TRBV6-5
J gene: TRBJ2-1
D gene: -
CDR3 protein: CASSYYSGRNEQFF

V gene: TRBV5-5
J gene: TRBJ2-2
D gene: -
CDR3 protein: CASASSWPLGAGELFF

V gene: TRBV7-2
J gene: TRBJ2-7
D gene: -
CDR3 protein: CASRQGQEQYF

V gene: TRBV7-9
J gene: TRBJ2-1
D gene: -
CDR3 protein: CASSLDFRDLSPYNEQFF

V gene: TRBV7-3
J gene: TRBJ1-2
D gene: -
CDR3 protein: CASSYGTYGYTF

V gene: TRBV6-5
J gene: TRBJ1-1
D gene: -
CDR3 protein: CASRSGGTEAFF

V gene: TRBV29-1
J gene: TRBJ2-5
D gene: -
CDR3 protein: CSVTRGFEETQYF

V gene: TRBV5-1
J gene: TRBJ2-3
D gene: TRBD1
CDR3 protein: CASSSGTGASDTQYF

V gene: TRBV10-3
J gene: TRBJ2-1
D gene: -
CDR3 protein: CAITRDNEQFF